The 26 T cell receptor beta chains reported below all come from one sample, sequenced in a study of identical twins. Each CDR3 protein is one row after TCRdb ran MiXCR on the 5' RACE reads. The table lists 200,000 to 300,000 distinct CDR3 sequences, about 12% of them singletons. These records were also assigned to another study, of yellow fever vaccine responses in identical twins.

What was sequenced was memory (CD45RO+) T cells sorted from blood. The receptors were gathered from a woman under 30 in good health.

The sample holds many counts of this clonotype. The CDR3 sequence is CSVENRESNNEQFF. The DNA of the CDR3 is TGCAGCGTTGAAAACAGGGAATCCAACAATGAGCAGTTCTTC. The gene calls are TRBV29-1 and TRBJ2-1; tentatively, D is TRBD1 (6 bases). Between the trimmed V and J ends, which lost 2 bases and 5 bases, there was a span of 13 bases. This CDR3 is built from 14 residues. CDR1 SQVTM and CDR2 ANQGSEA come from the germline V gene.

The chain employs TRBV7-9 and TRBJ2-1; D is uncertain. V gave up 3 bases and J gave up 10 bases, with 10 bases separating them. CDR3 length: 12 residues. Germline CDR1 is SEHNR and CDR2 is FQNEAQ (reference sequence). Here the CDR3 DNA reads TGTGCCAGCAGCTTCCAGGTTGGAGAGCAGTTCTTC. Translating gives CASSFQVGEQFF.

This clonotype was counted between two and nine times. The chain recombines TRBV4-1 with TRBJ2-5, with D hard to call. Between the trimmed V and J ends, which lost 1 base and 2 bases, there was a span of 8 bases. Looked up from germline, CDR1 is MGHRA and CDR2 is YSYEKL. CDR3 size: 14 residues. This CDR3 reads CASSQAGRQETQYF. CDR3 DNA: TGCGCCAGCAGCCAAGCGGGCAGACAAGAGACCCAGTACTTC.

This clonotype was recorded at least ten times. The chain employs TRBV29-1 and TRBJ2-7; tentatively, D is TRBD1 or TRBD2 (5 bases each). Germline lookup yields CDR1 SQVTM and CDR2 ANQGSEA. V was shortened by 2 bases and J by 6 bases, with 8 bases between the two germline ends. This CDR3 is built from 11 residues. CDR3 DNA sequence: TGCAGCGTTGAATCCGGGGCCGAGCAGTACTTC. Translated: CSVESGAEQYF.

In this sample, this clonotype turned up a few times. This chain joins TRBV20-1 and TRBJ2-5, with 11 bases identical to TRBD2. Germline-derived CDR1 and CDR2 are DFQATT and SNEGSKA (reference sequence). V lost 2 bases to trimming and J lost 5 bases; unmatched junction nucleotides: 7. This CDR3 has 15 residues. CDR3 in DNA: TGCAGTGCTAGACTTACTAGCGGGAGCGGGGAGACCCAGTACTTC. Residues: CSARLTSGSGETQYF.

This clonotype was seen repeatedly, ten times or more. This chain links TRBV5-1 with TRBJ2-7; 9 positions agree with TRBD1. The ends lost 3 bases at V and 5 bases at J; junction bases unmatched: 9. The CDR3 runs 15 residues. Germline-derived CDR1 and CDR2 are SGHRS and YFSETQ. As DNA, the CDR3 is TGCGCCAGCAGCTCGGGACAGGGATATTTCAACGAGCAGTACTTC. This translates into CASSSGQGYFNEQYF.

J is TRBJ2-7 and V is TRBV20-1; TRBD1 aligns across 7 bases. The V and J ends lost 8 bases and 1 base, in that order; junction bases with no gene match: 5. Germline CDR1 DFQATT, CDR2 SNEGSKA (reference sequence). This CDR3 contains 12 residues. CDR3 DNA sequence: TGCAGTCTAACCAGGGGGTCCTACGAGCAGTACTTC. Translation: CSLTRGSYEQYF.

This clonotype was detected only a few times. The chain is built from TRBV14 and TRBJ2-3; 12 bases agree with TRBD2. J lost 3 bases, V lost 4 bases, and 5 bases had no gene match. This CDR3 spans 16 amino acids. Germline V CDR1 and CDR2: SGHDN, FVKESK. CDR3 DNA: TGTGCCAGCAGCCGATTGACTAGCGGGGGAACAGATACGCAGTATTTT. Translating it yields CASSRLTSGGTDTQYF.

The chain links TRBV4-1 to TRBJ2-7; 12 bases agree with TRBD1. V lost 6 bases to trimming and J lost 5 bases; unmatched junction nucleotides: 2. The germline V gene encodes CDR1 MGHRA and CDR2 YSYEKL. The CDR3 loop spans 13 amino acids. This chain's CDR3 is CASRGQGAHEQYF. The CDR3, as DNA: TGCGCCAGCAGGGGACAGGGGGCGCACGAGCAGTACTTC.

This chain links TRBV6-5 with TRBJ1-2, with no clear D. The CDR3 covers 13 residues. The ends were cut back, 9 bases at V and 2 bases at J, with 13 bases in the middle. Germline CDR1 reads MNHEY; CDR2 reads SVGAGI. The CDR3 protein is CASITAGNYGYTF. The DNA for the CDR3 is TGTGCCAGTATTACGGCGGGGAACTATGGCTACACCTTC.

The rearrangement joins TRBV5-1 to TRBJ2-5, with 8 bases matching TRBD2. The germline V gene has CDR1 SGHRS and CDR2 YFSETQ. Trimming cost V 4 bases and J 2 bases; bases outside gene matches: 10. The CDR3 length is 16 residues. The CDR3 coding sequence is TGCGCCAGCAGCGTAGGACTAGCCCCCTATCAAGAGACCCAGTACTTC. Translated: CASSVGLAPYQETQYF.

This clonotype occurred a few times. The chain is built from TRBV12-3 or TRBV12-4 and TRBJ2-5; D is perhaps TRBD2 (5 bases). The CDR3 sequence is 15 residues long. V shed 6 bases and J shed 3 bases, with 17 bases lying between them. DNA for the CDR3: TGTGCCAGCAGACGCACCCAGCGGCGCGAAGAGACCCAGTACTTC. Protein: CASRRTQRREETQYF.

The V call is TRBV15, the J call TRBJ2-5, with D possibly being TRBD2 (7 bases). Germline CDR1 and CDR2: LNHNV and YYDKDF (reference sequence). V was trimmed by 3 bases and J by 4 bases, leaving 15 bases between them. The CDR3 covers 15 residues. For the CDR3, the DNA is TGTGCCACCAGCAGTGTGCGGGGGCAAGGAGAGACCCAGTACTTC. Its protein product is CATSSVRGQGETQYF.

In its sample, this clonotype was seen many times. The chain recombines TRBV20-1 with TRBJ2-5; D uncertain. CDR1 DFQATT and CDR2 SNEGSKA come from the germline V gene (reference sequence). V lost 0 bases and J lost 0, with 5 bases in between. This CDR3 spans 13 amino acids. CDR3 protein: CSARDAYQETQYF. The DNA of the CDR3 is TGCAGTGCTAGAGATGCATACCAAGAGACCCAGTACTTC.

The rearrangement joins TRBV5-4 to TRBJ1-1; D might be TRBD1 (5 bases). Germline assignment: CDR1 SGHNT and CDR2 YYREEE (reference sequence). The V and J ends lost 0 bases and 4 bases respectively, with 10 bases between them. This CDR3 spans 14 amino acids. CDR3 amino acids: CASSLAGGATEAFF. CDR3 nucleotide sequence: TGTGCCAGCAGCTTGGCTGGGGGTGCCACTGAAGCTTTCTTT.

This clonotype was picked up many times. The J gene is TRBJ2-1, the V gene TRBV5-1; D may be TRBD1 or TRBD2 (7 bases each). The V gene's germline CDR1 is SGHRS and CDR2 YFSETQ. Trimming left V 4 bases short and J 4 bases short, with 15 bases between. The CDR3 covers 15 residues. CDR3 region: CASSLGGTEYNEQFF. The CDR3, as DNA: TGCGCCAGCAGCCTCGGGGGGACAGAATACAATGAGCAGTTCTTC. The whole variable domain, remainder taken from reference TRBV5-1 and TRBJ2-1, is KAGVTQTPRYLIKTRGQQVTLSCSPISGHRSVSWYQQTPGQGLQFLFEYFSETQRNKGNFPGRFSGRQFSNSRSEMNVSTLELGDSALYLCASSLGGTEYNEQFFGPGTRLTVL.

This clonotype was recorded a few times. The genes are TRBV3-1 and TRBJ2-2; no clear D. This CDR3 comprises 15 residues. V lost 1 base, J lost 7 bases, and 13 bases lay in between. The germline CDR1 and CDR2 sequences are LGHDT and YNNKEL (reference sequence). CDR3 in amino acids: CASSQAAPGGGELFF. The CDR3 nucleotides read TGTGCCAGCAGCCAAGCGGCCCCCGGTGGCGGGGAGCTGTTTTTT.

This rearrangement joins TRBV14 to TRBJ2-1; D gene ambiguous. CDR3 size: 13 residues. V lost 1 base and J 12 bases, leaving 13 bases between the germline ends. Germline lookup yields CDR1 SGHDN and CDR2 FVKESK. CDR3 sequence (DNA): TGTGCCAGCAGCCAAGGCCCCCGGGTTGGGCAGTTCTTC. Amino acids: CASSQGPRVGQFF.

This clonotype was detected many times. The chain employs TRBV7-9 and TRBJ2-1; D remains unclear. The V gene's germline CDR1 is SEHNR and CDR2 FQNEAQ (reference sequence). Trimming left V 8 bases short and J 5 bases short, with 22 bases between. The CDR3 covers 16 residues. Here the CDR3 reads CASATPSTPTNNEQFF. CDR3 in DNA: TGTGCCAGCGCTACCCCATCGACCCCCACAAACAATGAGCAGTTCTTC.

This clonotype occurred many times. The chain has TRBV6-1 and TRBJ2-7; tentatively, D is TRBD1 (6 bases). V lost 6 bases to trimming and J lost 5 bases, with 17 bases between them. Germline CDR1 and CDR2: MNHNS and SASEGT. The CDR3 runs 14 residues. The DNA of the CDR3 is TGTGCCAGCAGACGTTTCGCGGACAGCAACGAGCAGTACTTC. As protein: CASRRFADSNEQYF.

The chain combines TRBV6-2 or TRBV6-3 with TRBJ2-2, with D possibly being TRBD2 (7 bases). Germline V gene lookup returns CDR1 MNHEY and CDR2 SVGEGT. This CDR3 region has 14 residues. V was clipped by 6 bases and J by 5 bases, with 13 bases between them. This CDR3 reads CASRRGGETGELFF. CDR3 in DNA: TGTGCCAGCAGGCGCGGGGGCGAAACCGGGGAGCTGTTTTTT.

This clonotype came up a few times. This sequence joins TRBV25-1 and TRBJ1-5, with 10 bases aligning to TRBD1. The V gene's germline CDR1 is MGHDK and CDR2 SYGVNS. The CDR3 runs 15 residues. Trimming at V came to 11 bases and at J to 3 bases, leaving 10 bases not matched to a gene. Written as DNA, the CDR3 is TGTGCCCCCACCTCGACAGGGGGCGTCAATCAGCCCCAGCATTTT. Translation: CAPTSTGGVNQPQHF. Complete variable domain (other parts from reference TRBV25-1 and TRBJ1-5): EADIYQTPRYLVIGTGKKITLECSQTMGHDKMYWYQQDPGMELHLIHYSYGVNSTEKGDLSSESTVSRIRTEHFPLTLESARPSHTSQYLCAPTSTGGVNQPQHFGDGTRLSIL.

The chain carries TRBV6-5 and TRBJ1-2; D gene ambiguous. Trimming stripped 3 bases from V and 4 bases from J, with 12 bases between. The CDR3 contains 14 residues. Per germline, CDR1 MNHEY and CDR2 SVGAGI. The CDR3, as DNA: TGTGCCAGCAGTTATGTTGAGGGTGTCTATGGCTACACCTTC. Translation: CASSYVEGVYGYTF.

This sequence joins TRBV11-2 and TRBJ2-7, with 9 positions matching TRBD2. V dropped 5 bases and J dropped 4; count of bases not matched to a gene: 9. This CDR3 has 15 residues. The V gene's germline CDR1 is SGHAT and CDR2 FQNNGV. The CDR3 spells CASSTTGTSRYEQYF. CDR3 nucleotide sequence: TGTGCCAGCAGCACCACCGGGACTAGCAGGTACGAGCAGTACTTC.

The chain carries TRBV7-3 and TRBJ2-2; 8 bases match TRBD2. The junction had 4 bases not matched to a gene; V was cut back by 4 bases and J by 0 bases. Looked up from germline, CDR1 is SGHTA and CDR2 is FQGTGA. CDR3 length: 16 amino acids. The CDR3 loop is CASSSVAGSNTGELFF. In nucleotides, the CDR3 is TGTGCCAGCAGCTCTGTAGCGGGGTCGAACACCGGGGAGCTGTTTTTT.

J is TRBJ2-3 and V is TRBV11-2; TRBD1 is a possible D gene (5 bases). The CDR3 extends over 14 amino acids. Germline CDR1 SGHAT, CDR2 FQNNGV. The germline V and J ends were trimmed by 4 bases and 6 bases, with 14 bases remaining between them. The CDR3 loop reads CASSSSQGMDTQYF. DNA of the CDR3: TGTGCCAGCAGCTCCTCCCAGGGTATGGATACGCAGTATTTT.